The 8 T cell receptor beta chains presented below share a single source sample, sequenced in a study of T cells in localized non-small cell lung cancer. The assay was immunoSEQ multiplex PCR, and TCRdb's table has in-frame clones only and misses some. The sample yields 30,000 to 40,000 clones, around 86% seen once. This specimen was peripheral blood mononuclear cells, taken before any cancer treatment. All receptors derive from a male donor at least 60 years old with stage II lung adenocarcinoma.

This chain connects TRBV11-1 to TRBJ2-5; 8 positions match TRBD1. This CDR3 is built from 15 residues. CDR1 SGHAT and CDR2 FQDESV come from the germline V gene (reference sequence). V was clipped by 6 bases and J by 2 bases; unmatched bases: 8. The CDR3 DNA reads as TGTGCCAGCAGTCTTCGGACAGGGCGGCAAGAGACCCAGTACTTC. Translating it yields CASSLRTGRQETQYF.

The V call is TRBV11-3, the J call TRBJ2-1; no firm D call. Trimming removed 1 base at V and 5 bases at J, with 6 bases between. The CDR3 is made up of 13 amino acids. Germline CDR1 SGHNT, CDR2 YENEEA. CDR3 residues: CASSLGRHNEQFF. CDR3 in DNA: TGTGCCAGCAGCTTAGGGCGGCACAATGAGCAGTTCTTC.

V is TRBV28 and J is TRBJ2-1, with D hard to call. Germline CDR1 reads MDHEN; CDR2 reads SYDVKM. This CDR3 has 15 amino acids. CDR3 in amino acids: CAVGSWLGYYNEQFF. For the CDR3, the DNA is TGTGCAGTTGGCTCGTGGCTAGGATACTACAATGAGCAGTTCTTC.

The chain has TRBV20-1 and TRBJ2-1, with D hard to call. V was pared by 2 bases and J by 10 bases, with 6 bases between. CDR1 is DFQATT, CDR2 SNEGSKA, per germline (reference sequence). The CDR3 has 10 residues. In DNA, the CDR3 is TGCAGTGCTAGACGTGAGGAGCAGTTCTTC. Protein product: CSARREEQFF.

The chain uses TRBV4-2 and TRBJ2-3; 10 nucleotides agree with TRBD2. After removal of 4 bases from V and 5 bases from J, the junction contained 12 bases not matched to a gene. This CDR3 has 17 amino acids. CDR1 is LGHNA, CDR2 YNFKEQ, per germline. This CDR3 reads CASSRVPSVAGGDTQYF. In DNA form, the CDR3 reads TGTGCCAGCAGCCGAGTTCCCTCCGTAGCGGGAGGAGATACGCAGTATTTT.

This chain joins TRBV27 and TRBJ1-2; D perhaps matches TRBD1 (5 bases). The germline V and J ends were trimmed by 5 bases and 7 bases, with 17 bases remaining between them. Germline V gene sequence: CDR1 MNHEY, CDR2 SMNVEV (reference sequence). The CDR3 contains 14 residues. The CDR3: CASSLQHDGGGYTF. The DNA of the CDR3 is TGTGCCAGCAGTCTCCAACACGACGGGGGTGGCTACACCTTC.

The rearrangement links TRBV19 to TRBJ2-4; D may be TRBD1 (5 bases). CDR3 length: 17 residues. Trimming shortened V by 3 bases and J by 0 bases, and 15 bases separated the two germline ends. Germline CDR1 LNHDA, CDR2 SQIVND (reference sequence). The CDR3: CASSIKAAGLAKNIQYF. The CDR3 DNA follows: TGTGCCAGTAGTATTAAGGCGGCAGGGCTAGCCAAAAACATTCAGTACTTC.

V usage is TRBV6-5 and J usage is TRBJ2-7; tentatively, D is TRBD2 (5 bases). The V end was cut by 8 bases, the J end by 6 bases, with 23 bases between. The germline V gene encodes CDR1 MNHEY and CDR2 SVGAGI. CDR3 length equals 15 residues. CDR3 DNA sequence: TGTGCCAGCGCCCGGGTCGGAGGTTCTAACTTCGAGCAGTACTTC. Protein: CASARVGGSNFEQYF.